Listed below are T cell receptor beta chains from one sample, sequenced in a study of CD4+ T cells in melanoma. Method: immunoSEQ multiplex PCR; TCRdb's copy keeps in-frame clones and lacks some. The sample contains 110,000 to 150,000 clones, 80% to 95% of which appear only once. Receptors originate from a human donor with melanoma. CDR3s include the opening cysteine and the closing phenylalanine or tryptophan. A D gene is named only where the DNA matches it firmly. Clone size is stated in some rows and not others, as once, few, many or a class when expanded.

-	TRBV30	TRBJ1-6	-	CAWSRRGAFYNSPLHF	TGTGCCTGGAGCCGGCGAGGGGCCTTCTATAATTCACCCCTCCACTTT
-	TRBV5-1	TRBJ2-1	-	CASSLEDPNNEQFF	TGCGCCAGCAGCTTGGAGGACCCCAACAATGAGCAGTTCTTC
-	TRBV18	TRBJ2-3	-	CASSTDYIDTQYF	TGTGCCAGCTCAACCGATTACATAGATACGCAGTATTTT
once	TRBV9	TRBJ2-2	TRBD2	CASSPSGGAFRIGELFF	TGTGCCAGCAGCCCCAGCGGGGGGGCCTTTAGGATCGGGGAGCTGTTTTTT
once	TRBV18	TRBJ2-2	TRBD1	CASSRFKQGSDTGELFF	TGTGCCAGCTCGCGATTTAAACAGGGGAGCGACACCGGGGAGCTGTTTTTT
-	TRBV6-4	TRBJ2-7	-	CASSAQGGLEQYF	TGTGCCAGCAGTGCCCAGGGGGGGCTCGAGCAGTACTTC
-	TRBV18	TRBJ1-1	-	CASSPTGMNTEAFF	TGTGCCAGCTCACCAACAGGGATGAACACTGAAGCTTTCTTT
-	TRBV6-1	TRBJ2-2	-	CASRTGGLNTGELFF	TGTGCCAGCAGAACCGGGGGTCTAAACACCGGGGAGCTGTTTTTT
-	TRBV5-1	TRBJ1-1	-	CASSLAGGDTEAFF	TGCGCCAGCAGCTTAGCCGGCGGGGACACTGAAGCTTTCTTT
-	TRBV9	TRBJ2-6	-	CASSVERGLPGANVLTF	TGTGCCAGCAGCGTAGAACGGGGGCTCCCTGGGGCCAACGTCCTGACTTTC
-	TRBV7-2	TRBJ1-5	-	CASSSGTIRGQPQHF	TGTGCCAGCAGCAGCGGGACTATTCGGGGGCAGCCCCAGCATTTT
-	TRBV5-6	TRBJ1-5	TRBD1	CASSLYTDRGRQPQHF	TGTGCCAGCAGCTTGTATACGGACAGGGGTCGCCAGCCCCAGCATTTT
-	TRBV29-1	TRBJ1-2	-	CSVEDRGGGGYTF	TGCAGCGTTGAAGATCGCGGGGGGGGAGGCTACACCTTC
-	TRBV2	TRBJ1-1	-	CASHKSQIVNTEAFF	TGTGCCAGCCATAAAAGCCAAATTGTGAACACTGAAGCTTTCTTT
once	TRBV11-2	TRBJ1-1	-	CASSSGWVKTNTEAFF	TGTGCCAGCAGCTCCGGGTGGGTGAAGACGAACACTGAAGCTTTCTTT
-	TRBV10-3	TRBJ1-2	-	CAISGASGTSLGYTF	TGTGCCATCAGTGGGGCCTCCGGGACATCGTTGGGCTACACCTTC
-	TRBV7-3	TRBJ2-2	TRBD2	CASSLGSGGTGELFF	TGTGCCAGCAGCTTAGGTAGCGGGGGGACCGGGGAGCTGTTTTTT
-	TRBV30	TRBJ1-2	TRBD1	CAWMMRLAGGGGYTF	TGTGCCTGGATGATGAGGCTTGCAGGGGGTGGTGGCTACACCTTC
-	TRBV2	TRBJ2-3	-	CASSGNTQYF	TGTGCCAGCAGTGGCAATACGCAGTATTTT
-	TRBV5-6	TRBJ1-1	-	CASSFPDSTEAFF	TGTGCCAGCAGCTTTCCGGACAGTACTGAAGCTTTCTTT